These 24 T cell receptor beta chains were sequenced from one sample in a study of blood T cell repertoires in COVID-19. Sequenced by immunoSEQ multiplex PCR; TCRdb stores in-frame clones only, minus some. Of 150,000 to 160,000 clones in the sample, about three quarters are singletons; the top ten hold under 2%. Sample: peripheral blood. Source of these receptors: a man older than 75 with acute or convalescent COVID-19.

Only a few counts were recorded for this clone. In the same sample, other DNA sequences code for this CDR3. The rearrangement uses TRBV7-2 and TRBJ1-2; D is possibly TRBD1 (5 bases). The CDR3 length is 13 residues. Trimming stripped 1 base from V and 4 bases from J, with 7 bases between. Germline lookup yields CDR1 SGHTA and CDR2 FQGNSA. The CDR3 region has the DNA TGTGCCAGCAGCTTAGGCGGGGGCTATGGCTACACCTTC. This codes for CASSLGGGYGYTF. The full variable domain, with the rest looked up from reference TRBV7-2 and TRBJ1-2, is GAGVSQSPSNKVTEKGKDVELRCDPISGHTALYWYRQSLGQGLEFLIYFQGNSAPDKSGLPSDRFSAERTGGSVSTLTIQRTQQEDSAVYLCASSLGGGYGYTFGSGTRLTVV.

Here the CDR3 reads CASSRGEARLAHRELFF. The CDR3 bases are TGTGCCAGCAGTAGGGGGGAGGCGAGACTAGCCCACCGGGAGCTGTTTTTT. The rearrangement links TRBV2 to TRBJ2-2, with D tentatively TRBD2 (7 bases). The V end was cut by 5 bases, the J end by 9 bases, with 25 bases between. CDR1 and CDR2 from the germline V gene are SNHLY and FYNNEI. The CDR3 is made up of 17 amino acids. The whole variable domain, filled in from reference TRBV2 and TRBJ2-2, reads EPEVTQTPSHQVTQMGQEVILRCVPISNHLYFYWYRQILGQKVEFLVSFYNNEISEKSEIFDDQFSVERPDGSNFTLKIRSTKLEDSAMYFCASSRGEARLAHRELFFGEGSRLTVL.

This clone was picked up a small number of times. The chain couples TRBV12-5 to TRBJ2-1; 9 positions agree with TRBD1. The V segment lost 5 bases and the J segment 5 bases; nucleotides outside the gene matches: 7. Germline loops: CDR1 LGHNT, CDR2 FRNRAP. The CDR3 sequence is 15 residues long. CDR3 amino acids: CASGASRDRDNEQFF. CDR3 coding DNA: TGTGCTAGTGGTGCGTCCCGGGACAGGGACAATGAGCAGTTCTTC.

This chain uses TRBV19 with TRBJ1-2; TRBD1 aligns across 10 bases. V shed 5 bases and J 0 bases; nucleotides not matched to a gene: 9. CDR3 size: 17 residues. Per the germline V gene, CDR1 is LNHDA and CDR2 is SQIVND (reference sequence). CDR3 protein: CASSVRDRGRANYGYTF. CDR3 coding DNA: TGTGCCAGTAGTGTCCGGGACAGGGGCAGGGCTAACTATGGCTACACCTTC.

The chain is built from TRBV18 and TRBJ2-7; D is undetermined. The CDR3 has 13 residues. From germline, CDR1 is KGHSH and CDR2 LQKENI. V gave up 2 bases and J gave up 4 bases, with 9 bases separating them. CDR3 residues: CASSPTVSYEQYV. CDR3 bases: TGTGCCAGCTCACCAACAGTATCATACGAGCAGTACGTC.

This chain links TRBV29-1 with TRBJ1-2; 9 nucleotides line up with TRBD1. The germline V gene encodes CDR1 SQVTM and CDR2 ANQGSEA. Germline trimming cut 5 bases from V and 5 bases from J; bases unmatched to any gene: 3. The CDR3 contains 12 residues. The CDR3 sequence is CSVTDRGYGYTF. The CDR3 region has the DNA TGCAGCGTTACGGACAGGGGTTATGGCTACACCTTC.

To note about this clone: The same CDR3 also results from other DNA sequences found in this sample. J is TRBJ2-2 and V is TRBV9; D is undetermined. Germline V gives CDR1 SGDLS, CDR2 YYNGEE. V was clipped by 5 bases and J by 1 base, with 3 bases between them. CDR3 length: 12 amino acids. Here the CDR3 DNA reads TGTGCCAGCAGTCAGAACACCGGGGAGCTGTTTTTT. Amino acids: CASSQNTGELFF.

The CDR3 region is CASSPTGHFYGYTF. Here the CDR3 DNA reads TGTGCCAGCAGTCCAACCGGACATTTCTATGGCTACACCTTC. This chain connects TRBV28 to TRBJ1-2, with D perhaps TRBD1 (5 bases). The CDR3 has 14 amino acids. V gave up 5 bases and J gave up 4 bases, with 14 bases separating them. Germline V gives CDR1 MDHEN, CDR2 SYDVKM.

The V gene is TRBV18, the J gene TRBJ2-2; D might be TRBD2 (6 bases). The ends were cut back, 5 bases at V and 0 bases at J, with 13 bases in the middle. The CDR3 length is 16 residues. The germline V gene encodes CDR1 KGHSH and CDR2 LQKENI. As DNA, the CDR3 is TGTGCCAGCTCAAACATGGAGGGTCCGAACACCGGGGAGCTGTTTTTT. Its translation: CASSNMEGPNTGELFF.

The rearrangement uses TRBV28 and TRBJ1-1, with 12 bases lining up with TRBD1. Germline V gives CDR1 MDHEN, CDR2 SYDVKM. The V and J ends lost 9 bases and 6 bases, in that order; junction bases with no gene match: 5. The CDR3 covers 13 residues. CDR3 nucleotide sequence: TGTGCCAGTCCGGGACAGGGGGCTTCTGAAGCTTTCTTT. Translation: CASPGQGASEAFF.

The chain is built from TRBV5-5 and TRBJ2-3; 9 bases match TRBD1. Looked up from germline, CDR1 is SGHKS and CDR2 is YYEKEE (reference sequence). V lost 6 bases to trimming and J lost 3 bases; unmatched junction nucleotides: 14. The CDR3 runs 17 residues. The CDR3 DNA reads TGTGCCAGCATCAAAGGACAGGGGATAAGGGGGACAGATACGCAGTATTTT. Encoded protein: CASIKGQGIRGTDTQYF. The variable domain in full, completed from reference TRBV5-5 and TRBJ2-3, reads DAGVTQSPTHLIKTRGQQVTLRCSPISGHKSVSWYQQVLGQGPQFIFQYYEKEERGRGNFPDRFSARQFPNYSSELNVNALLLGDSALYLCASIKGQGIRGTDTQYFGPGTRLTVL.

This chain joins TRBV2 and TRBJ1-2; maybe TRBD1 (6 bases). The V end lost 3 bases, the J end lost 4 bases, and 12 bases lay between the germline ends. This CDR3 has 14 residues. Germline CDR1 and CDR2: SNHLY and FYNNEI. The CDR3 region is CASSESGGGYGYTF. The CDR3 region has the DNA TGTGCCAGCAGTGAGTCTGGGGGCGGCTATGGCTACACCTTC. Together with reference TRBV2 and TRBJ1-2, the CDR3 gives the full variable domain: EPEVTQTPSHQVTQMGQEVILRCVPISNHLYFYWYRQILGQKVEFLVSFYNNEISEKSEIFDDQFSVERPDGSNFTLKIRSTKLEDSAMYFCASSESGGGYGYTFGSGTRLTVV.

The chain couples TRBV7-3 to TRBJ2-7, with TRBD2 as a possible D gene (6 bases). V was trimmed by 5 bases and J by 3 bases, leaving 17 bases between them. The CDR3 covers 15 residues. Germline lookup yields CDR1 SGHTA and CDR2 FQGTGA. CDR3 nucleotides: TGTGCCAGCAGCCCCGGAGGGGCGGAGAACTACGAGCAGTACTTC. This gives the protein CASSPGGAENYEQYF.

The V and J genes are TRBV29-1 and TRBJ1-2, with D possibly matching TRBD1 (6 bases). Trimming left V 4 bases short and J 1 base short, with 10 bases between. Germline CDR1 is SQVTM and CDR2 is ANQGSEA. CDR3 length: 13 amino acids. This CDR3 is CSVARTDNYGYTF. DNA for the CDR3: TGCAGCGTTGCCCGGACAGATAACTATGGCTACACCTTC.

The V and J genes are TRBV6-5 and TRBJ1-1; TRBD1 might be the D (5 bases). Germline assignment: CDR1 MNHEY and CDR2 SVGAGI. CDR3 length equals 14 residues. V lost 2 bases, J lost 1 base, and 8 bases lay in between. CDR3 loop: CASSYNGQNTEAFF. The CDR3, as DNA: TGTGCCAGCAGTTACAATGGACAGAACACTGAAGCTTTCTTT.

The chain is built from TRBV11-2 and TRBJ2-1, with 11 bases fitting TRBD1. In germline, CDR1 is SGHAT, CDR2 FQNNGV. J lost 5 bases, V lost 1 base, and 1 base had no gene match. The CDR3 has 15 amino acids. The CDR3 spells CASSLGDRGNNEQFF. For the CDR3, the DNA is TGTGCCAGCAGCTTAGGGGACAGGGGGAACAATGAGCAGTTCTTC.

V is TRBV5-4 and J is TRBJ2-7; D remains ambiguous. With 0 bases removed from V and 2 bases from J, the gap between germline ends came to 12 bases. The CDR3 consists of 15 residues. Looked up from germline, CDR1 is SGHNT and CDR2 is YYREEE (reference sequence). This CDR3 reads CASSLDLQGAYEQYF. DNA for the CDR3: TGTGCCAGCAGCTTGGACCTTCAAGGAGCCTACGAGCAGTACTTC.

The chain is built from TRBV11-3 and TRBJ2-2, with a weak D call TRBD2 (8 bases). The CDR3 length is 15 residues. The germline gives CDR1 SGHNT, CDR2 YENEEA. Trimming shortened V by 7 bases and J by 2 bases, and 14 bases separated the two germline ends. CDR3 region: CASTTGGGNTGELFF. The CDR3 DNA follows: TGTGCCAGCACCACGGGAGGGGGCAACACCGGGGAGCTGTTTTTT.

As regards this clone: The same CDR3 also results from other DNA sequences found in this sample. The rearrangement joins TRBV19 to TRBJ1-1; D gene ambiguous. CDR3 length equals 14 residues. Germline-derived CDR1 and CDR2 are LNHDA and SQIVND (reference sequence). The V end was cut by 3 bases, the J end by 1 base, with 9 bases between. CDR3 bases: TGTGCCAGTAGTATTCTTGGAGCGAACACTGAAGCTTTCTTT. Its protein product is CASSILGANTEAFF. Together with reference TRBV19 and TRBJ1-1, the CDR3 gives the full variable domain: DGGITQSPKYLFRKEGQNVTLSCEQNLNHDAMYWYRQDPGQGLRLIYYSQIVNDFQKGDIAEGYSVSREKKESFPLTVTSAQKNPTAFYLCASSILGANTEAFFGQGTRLTVV.

The chain employs TRBV6-6 and TRBJ2-1; 9 positions agree with TRBD2. V trimming: 2 bases; J trimming: 4 bases; junction bases outside the gene matches: 3. Germline loops: CDR1 MNHNY, CDR2 SVGAGI (reference sequence). The CDR3 runs 15 residues. CDR3 amino acids: CASSYPSGGYNEQFF. DNA for the CDR3: TGTGCCAGCAGTTACCCAAGCGGGGGGTACAATGAGCAGTTCTTC.

The chain couples TRBV23-1 to TRBJ2-2; 10 bases are a match to TRBD1. TRBV23-1 is assigned to the ORF class and has an uncertain function. V trimming: 6 bases; J trimming: 1 base; junction bases outside the gene matches: 2. This CDR3 has 15 amino acids. CDR3 DNA sequence: TGCGCCAGCAGCGGACAGGGGGGGAACACCGGGGAGCTGTTTTTT. Its translation is CASSGQGGNTGELFF.

The CDR3 DNA sequence: TGTGCCAGCTCACCACCACGGACAGCTAACTATGGCTACACCTTC. Encoded protein: CASSPPRTANYGYTF. The chain couples TRBV18 to TRBJ1-2, with D possibly matching TRBD1 (6 bases). CDR1 KGHSH and CDR2 LQKENI come from the germline V gene. The germline V and J ends were trimmed by 0 bases and 0 bases, with 8 bases remaining between them. The CDR3 sequence is 15 residues long.

This clone was observed a handful of times. The rearrangement links TRBV6-6 to TRBJ2-7; perhaps TRBD2 as D (6 bases). V was trimmed by 2 bases and J by 5 bases, leaving 7 bases between them. CDR1 is MNHNY and CDR2 is SVGAGI in the germline V gene (reference sequence). CDR3 length: 12 amino acids. CDR3 protein: CASSYRGNEQYV. The CDR3 DNA reads as TGTGCCAGCAGTTACCGGGGGAACGAGCAGTACGTC.

The rearrangement joins TRBV27 to TRBJ2-5, with a tentative D call TRBD1 (6 bases). The V and J ends lost 2 bases and 1 base respectively, with 11 bases between them. From germline, CDR1 is MNHEY and CDR2 SMNVEV (reference sequence). The CDR3 loop spans 15 amino acids. The CDR3 spells CASSLRGQIQETQYF. The CDR3 DNA reads TGTGCCAGCAGTTTACGCGGACAGATCCAAGAGACCCAGTACTTC.